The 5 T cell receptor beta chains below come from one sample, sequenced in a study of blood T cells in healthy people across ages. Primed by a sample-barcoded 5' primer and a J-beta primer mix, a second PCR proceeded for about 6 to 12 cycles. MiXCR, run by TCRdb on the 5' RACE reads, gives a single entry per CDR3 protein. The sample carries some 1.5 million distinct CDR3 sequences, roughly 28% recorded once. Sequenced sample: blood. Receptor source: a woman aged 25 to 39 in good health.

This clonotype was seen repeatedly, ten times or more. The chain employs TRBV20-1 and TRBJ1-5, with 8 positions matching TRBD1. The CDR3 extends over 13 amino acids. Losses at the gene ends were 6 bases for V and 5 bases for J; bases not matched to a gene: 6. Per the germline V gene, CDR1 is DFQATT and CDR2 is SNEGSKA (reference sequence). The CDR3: CSARTGLYQPQHF. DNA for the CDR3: TGCAGTGCACGGACAGGGCTCTATCAGCCCCAGCATTTT.

DNA for the CDR3: TGCAGTGCTAGAGGGCAAACCCAGCCCCAGCATTTT. Protein sequence: CSARGQTQPQHF. The chain links TRBV20-1 to TRBJ1-5, with D hard to call. This CDR3 has 12 amino acids. Trimming took off 1 base at V and 7 bases at J, with 8 bases between the two ends. The germline V gene encodes CDR1 DFQATT and CDR2 SNEGSKA (reference sequence).

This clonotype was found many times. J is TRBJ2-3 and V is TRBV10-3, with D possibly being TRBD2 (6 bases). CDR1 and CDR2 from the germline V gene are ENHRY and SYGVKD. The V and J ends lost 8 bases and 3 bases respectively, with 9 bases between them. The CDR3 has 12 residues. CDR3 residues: CAIAGTTDTQYF. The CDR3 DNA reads TGTGCCATCGCGGGGACTACAGATACGCAGTATTTT.

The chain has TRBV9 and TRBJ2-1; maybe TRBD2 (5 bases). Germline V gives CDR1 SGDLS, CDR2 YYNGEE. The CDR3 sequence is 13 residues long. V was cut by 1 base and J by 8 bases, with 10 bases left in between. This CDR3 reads CASSVMAGDEQFF. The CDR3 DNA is TGTGCCAGCAGCGTAATGGCGGGCGATGAGCAGTTCTTC.

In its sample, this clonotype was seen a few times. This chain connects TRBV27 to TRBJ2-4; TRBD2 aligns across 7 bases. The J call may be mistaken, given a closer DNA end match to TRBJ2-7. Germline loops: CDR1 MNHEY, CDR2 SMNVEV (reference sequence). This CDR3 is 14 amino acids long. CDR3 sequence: CASSLGGSFNEQYF. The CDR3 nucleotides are TGTGCCAGCAGTTTAGGCGGGAGTTTCAACGAGCAGTACTTC.